Listed below are T cell receptor beta chains from one sample, sequenced in a study of Graves' ophthalmopathy and Graves' hyperthyroidism. MiXCR, run by TCRdb on the multiplex PCR reads, gives a single entry per CDR3 protein. This table has roughly 220,000 distinct CDR3 sequences, around 45% appearing once. Sequencing was done on a sample of peripheral blood. Receptor source: an adult man with Graves' ophthalmopathy. CDR3s include the opening cysteine and the closing phenylalanine or tryptophan. The order of the fields is CDR3 length, D gene, J gene, V gene, CDR3 protein. A D gene is named only where the DNA matches it firmly.

cdr3_length: 14; d_call: -; j_call: TRBJ1-2; v_call: TRBV7-2; cdr3_aa: CASSLEGTYYGYTF
cdr3_length: 17; d_call: -; j_call: TRBJ2-6; v_call: TRBV5-6; cdr3_aa: CASSSWRGPRGANVLTF
cdr3_length: 13; d_call: -; j_call: TRBJ1-1; v_call: TRBV6-1; cdr3_aa: CASSEKPRTEAFF
cdr3_length: 14; d_call: TRBD1; j_call: TRBJ2-5; v_call: TRBV20-1; cdr3_aa: CSARGTGVRETQYF
cdr3_length: 15; d_call: TRBD1; j_call: TRBJ2-7; v_call: TRBV20-1; cdr3_aa: CSARPDRGTAYEQYF
cdr3_length: 12; d_call: -; j_call: TRBJ1-2; v_call: TRBV12-3/TRBV12-4; cdr3_aa: CASSSTSGGYTF
cdr3_length: 14; d_call: -; j_call: TRBJ1-1; v_call: TRBV19; cdr3_aa: CASSIGGKNTEAFF
cdr3_length: 15; d_call: TRBD1; j_call: TRBJ1-2; v_call: TRBV12-3/TRBV12-4; cdr3_aa: CASSRFDRGNYGYTF
cdr3_length: 15; d_call: -; j_call: TRBJ1-1; v_call: TRBV15; cdr3_aa: CATSRETDMNTEAFF
cdr3_length: 14; d_call: -; j_call: TRBJ1-1; v_call: TRBV20-1; cdr3_aa: CSARDGGENTEAFF
cdr3_length: 13; d_call: TRBD1; j_call: TRBJ2-7; v_call: TRBV7-9; cdr3_aa: CASSRGTGSEQYF
cdr3_length: 14; d_call: -; j_call: TRBJ1-1; v_call: TRBV20-1; cdr3_aa: CSARKSHGNTEAFF
cdr3_length: 16; d_call: TRBD2; j_call: TRBJ2-3; v_call: TRBV6-4; cdr3_aa: CASSDSTSGGADTQYF
cdr3_length: 10; d_call: -; j_call: TRBJ1-6; v_call: TRBV20-1; cdr3_aa: CSARWGPEVF
cdr3_length: 15; d_call: -; j_call: TRBJ2-2; v_call: TRBV4-1; cdr3_aa: CASSHPLGDTGELFF
cdr3_length: 13; d_call: TRBD1; j_call: TRBJ1-4; v_call: TRBV12-3/TRBV12-4; cdr3_aa: CASRNQQGGELFF
cdr3_length: 16; d_call: TRBD1; j_call: TRBJ1-1; v_call: TRBV10-3; cdr3_aa: CAISEGRGLTNTEAFF
cdr3_length: 15; d_call: -; j_call: TRBJ2-7; v_call: TRBV7-2; cdr3_aa: CASSLVAGSGNEQYF
cdr3_length: 14; d_call: -; j_call: TRBJ2-5; v_call: TRBV20-1; cdr3_aa: CSALPGTTEETQYF
cdr3_length: 14; d_call: TRBD2; j_call: TRBJ2-7; v_call: TRBV5-8; cdr3_aa: CASSWGGSAYEQYF
cdr3_length: 11; d_call: -; j_call: TRBJ1-2; v_call: TRBV6-1; cdr3_aa: CASIWGDGYTF
cdr3_length: 15; d_call: -; j_call: TRBJ2-2; v_call: TRBV10-1; cdr3_aa: CAGSEFVQDTGELFF
cdr3_length: 13; d_call: -; j_call: TRBJ2-7; v_call: TRBV11-3; cdr3_aa: CASSFARAYEQYF
cdr3_length: 12; d_call: -; j_call: TRBJ1-6; v_call: TRBV9; cdr3_aa: CASSPVSSPLHF
cdr3_length: 15; d_call: -; j_call: TRBJ1-4; v_call: TRBV2; cdr3_aa: CASRGGFATNEKLFF
cdr3_length: 14; d_call: -; j_call: TRBJ1-1; v_call: TRBV10-3; cdr3_aa: CAIRSGKMNTEAFF
cdr3_length: 14; d_call: TRBD2; j_call: -; v_call: TRBV20-1; cdr3_aa: CSAKASGTYNEQFF
cdr3_length: 15; d_call: -; j_call: TRBJ2-2; v_call: TRBV7-8; cdr3_aa: CASSLGGVRTGELFF
cdr3_length: 15; d_call: TRBD1; j_call: TRBJ2-7; v_call: TRBV6-5; cdr3_aa: CASSYDRGRGYEQYF
cdr3_length: 19; d_call: -; j_call: TRBJ2-6; v_call: TRBV6-5; cdr3_aa: CASSYYPFPSSSGANVLTF
cdr3_length: 14; d_call: -; j_call: TRBJ2-5; v_call: TRBV2; cdr3_aa: CASSLGGLAETQYF
cdr3_length: 13; d_call: TRBD1; j_call: TRBJ2-7; v_call: TRBV20-1; cdr3_aa: CSAGTGGTYEQYF
cdr3_length: 13; d_call: -; j_call: TRBJ1-1; v_call: TRBV10-3; cdr3_aa: CAISPQPNTEAFF
cdr3_length: 14; d_call: -; j_call: TRBJ1-5; v_call: TRBV2; cdr3_aa: CASSPGSYHQPQHF
cdr3_length: 14; d_call: -; j_call: TRBJ1-2; v_call: TRBV24-1; cdr3_aa: CATSDFSLNYGYTF
cdr3_length: 15; d_call: TRBD1; j_call: TRBJ2-5; v_call: TRBV2; cdr3_aa: CASFQGLGTGRAQYF
cdr3_length: 15; d_call: TRBD1; j_call: TRBJ1-1; v_call: TRBV10-3; cdr3_aa: CAIRGQGKGGTEAFF
cdr3_length: 14; d_call: -; j_call: TRBJ1-5; v_call: TRBV12-3/TRBV12-4; cdr3_aa: CASSSQGPGQPQHF
cdr3_length: 13; d_call: TRBD2; j_call: TRBJ2-1; v_call: TRBV29-1; cdr3_aa: CSVDPGTKNEQFF
cdr3_length: 19; d_call: TRBD1; j_call: TRBJ1-2; v_call: TRBV20-1; cdr3_aa: CSARDPLSSDRESNYGYTF
cdr3_length: 16; d_call: TRBD2; j_call: TRBJ2-2; v_call: TRBV20-1; cdr3_aa: CSAQGTSGRYTGELFF
cdr3_length: 12; d_call: -; j_call: TRBJ1-2; v_call: TRBV9; cdr3_aa: CASSPPRSGYTF
cdr3_length: 15; d_call: -; j_call: TRBJ1-2; v_call: TRBV9; cdr3_aa: CASGPEVSSNYGYTF
cdr3_length: 17; d_call: TRBD1; j_call: TRBJ1-1; v_call: TRBV20-1; cdr3_aa: CSARDPGQGMGNTEAFF
cdr3_length: 15; d_call: TRBD1; j_call: TRBJ2-7; v_call: TRBV7-8; cdr3_aa: CASSAGQAITYEQYF
cdr3_length: 13; d_call: -; j_call: TRBJ1-2; v_call: TRBV2; cdr3_aa: CASSRDRNYGYTF
cdr3_length: 14; d_call: -; j_call: TRBJ1-1; v_call: TRBV10-3; cdr3_aa: CAISVKGSGTEAFF
cdr3_length: 16; d_call: TRBD1; j_call: TRBJ2-5; v_call: TRBV7-8; cdr3_aa: CASSLAGTGAGETQYF
cdr3_length: 13; d_call: TRBD1; j_call: TRBJ2-3; v_call: TRBV7-7; cdr3_aa: CASSLGGADTQYF
cdr3_length: 12; d_call: -; j_call: TRBJ1-2; v_call: TRBV29-1; cdr3_aa: CSSGGGADGYTF
cdr3_length: 15; d_call: TRBD1; j_call: TRBJ1-2; v_call: TRBV2; cdr3_aa: CASSVGTGDHYGYTF
cdr3_length: 15; d_call: -; j_call: TRBJ1-2; v_call: TRBV28; cdr3_aa: CASSVQDGGDYGYTF
cdr3_length: 15; d_call: -; j_call: TRBJ1-6; v_call: TRBV7-2; cdr3_aa: CASSFASSRRSPLHF
cdr3_length: 15; d_call: TRBD1; j_call: TRBJ2-7; v_call: TRBV5-1; cdr3_aa: CASSRPGTGGYEQYF
cdr3_length: 15; d_call: -; j_call: TRBJ2-7; v_call: TRBV9; cdr3_aa: CASSPSGSWRSGQYF
cdr3_length: 13; d_call: TRBD1; j_call: TRBJ2-7; v_call: TRBV19; cdr3_aa: CASKGQGDNEQYF
cdr3_length: 13; d_call: -; j_call: TRBJ1-2; v_call: TRBV20-1; cdr3_aa: CSPSAQANYGYTF
cdr3_length: 13; d_call: TRBD2; j_call: TRBJ2-7; v_call: TRBV10-2; cdr3_aa: CASAGTNSYEQYF